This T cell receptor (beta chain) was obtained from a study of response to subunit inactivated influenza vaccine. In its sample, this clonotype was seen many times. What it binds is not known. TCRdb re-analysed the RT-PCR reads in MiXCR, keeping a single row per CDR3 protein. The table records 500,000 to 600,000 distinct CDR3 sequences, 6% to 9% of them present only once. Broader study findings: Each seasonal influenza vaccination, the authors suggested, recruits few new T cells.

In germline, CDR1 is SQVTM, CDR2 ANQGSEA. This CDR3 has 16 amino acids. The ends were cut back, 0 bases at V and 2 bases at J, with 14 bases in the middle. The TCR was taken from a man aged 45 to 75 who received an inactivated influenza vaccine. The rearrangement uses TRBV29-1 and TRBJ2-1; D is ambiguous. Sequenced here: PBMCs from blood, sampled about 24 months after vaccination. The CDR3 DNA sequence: TGCAGCGTTGAAGATCGTTCGGGTTCCGCCTACAATGAGCAGTTCTTC. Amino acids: CSVEDRSGSAYNEQFF.